A selection of T cell receptor beta chains follows, all from one sample in a study of metastatic and nonmetastatic thyroid tumors. TCRdb re-called clones via MiXCR from the PCR reads. The sample records 35,000 to 50,000 clones, approximately 24% being singletons. Sequenced input: tumor tissue. The receptors were gathered from a female donor with papillary thyroid cancer or a benign thyroid nodule (not recorded which). Some clones in this sample may be carry-over from other donors' samples. Both conserved end residues are part of each CDR3. A D gene is named only where the DNA matches it firmly. A clone size is listed for some rows: how often the clone was seen (once, few, many), or a class if it is expanded.

d_gene	abundance	v_gene	j_gene	CDR3nt	CDR3aa
.	.	TRBV2	TRBJ1-1	TGTGCCAGCAGTGGGATGACAGGCTACCCAGAAGCTTTCTTT	CASSGMTGYPEAFF
TRBD1	many	TRBV5-1	TRBJ2-3	TGCGCCAGCAGCCGGGGACAGGGTCCAGATACGCAGTATTTT	CASSRGQGPDTQYF
.	.	TRBV20-1	TRBJ1-3	TGCAGTGCTCAAGACAGCCATGGAAACGCCATATATTTT	CSAQDSHGNAIYF
.	.	TRBV11-2	TRBJ2-3	TGTGCCAGCAGCAGGTTTGGGCGACTAGTTGGAGATACGCAGTATTTT	CASSRFGRLVGDTQYF
.	few	TRBV5-1	TRBJ2-1	TGCGCCAGCGCTTTAACGGGACTCGCGGATGAGCAGTTCTTC	CASALTGLADEQFF
TRBD1	many	TRBV19	TRBJ2-2	TGTGCCAGCCAGGGACAGGGATACACCGGGGAGCTGTTTTTT	CASQGQGYTGELFF
.	many	TRBV7-2	TRBJ2-7	TGTGCCAGCAAAACCTCGGGGGCCAACTACGAGCAGTACTTC	CASKTSGANYEQYF
TRBD2	many	TRBV6-6	TRBJ2-3	TGTGCCAGCCGAGCCAGCGGGGGGCCCATTAGCACAGATACGCAGTATTTT	CASRASGGPISTDTQYF
.	.	TRBV12-3/TRBV12-4	TRBJ1-1	TGTGCCAGCACCTTAACTACAGCGAACACTGAAGCTTTCTTT	CASTLTTANTEAFF
.	many	TRBV7-9	TRBJ2-5	TGTGCCAGCAGCACGATGCAGGGGCCGGGAGAGACCCAGTACTTC	CASSTMQGPGETQYF
.	once	TRBV5-1	TRBJ2-3	TGCGCCAGCAGCTTGGAGGGGGGATTCACAGATACGCAGTATTTT	CASSLEGGFTDTQYF
.	many	TRBV30	TRBJ2-3	TGTGCCTGGAGGGGGCCTTACGCGTACAGCACAGATACGCAGTATTTT	CAWRGPYAYSTDTQYF
.	few	TRBV6-1	TRBJ2-2	TGTGCCAGCAGTGAATACTCAGGGACCGGGGAGCTGTTTTTT	CASSEYSGTGELFF
TRBD1	.	TRBV6-2/TRBV6-3	TRBJ2-7	TGTGCCAGCACCCCAGGGGGATGGATCCACGAGCAGTACTTC	CASTPGGWIHEQYF
.	few	TRBV6-1	TRBJ2-4	TGTGCCAGCCGGTACACCATTCTAGCCAAAAACATTCAGTACTTC	CASRYTILAKNIQYF
.	.	TRBV7-9	TRBJ2-2	TGTGCCAGCAGCTTAGTCACCGGGGAGCTGTTTTTT	CASSLVTGELFF
.	large	TRBV2	TRBJ2-5	TGTGCCAGCGCCGAGGAGACCCAGTACTTC	CASAEETQYF
.	few	TRBV28	TRBJ2-7	TGTGCCAGCAGGGCGGAAGGGCCCTACGAGCAGTACTTC	CASRAEGPYEQYF
TRBD2	many	TRBV6-1	TRBJ2-5	TGTGCCAGCAGTAAACTAGCGGGGCAAGAGACCCAGTACTTC	CASSKLAGQETQYF
.	few	TRBV2	TRBJ2-7	TGTGCCAGCAGTTCGAGTGGGCGGGCCAGGTACGAGCAGTACTTC	CASSSSGRARYEQYF
.	few	TRBV7-2	TRBJ2-7	TGTGCCAGCAGTCCTACCCGTACTGAGCAGTACTTC	CASSPTRTEQYF
.	.	TRBV2	TRBJ2-7	TGTGCCAGCAGTGAACCGGCAGGCTCGCTCTACGAGCAGTACTTC	CASSEPAGSLYEQYF
.	.	TRBV5-6	TRBJ1-2	TGTGCCAGCAGCCGGGACCGCAATCTTGGCTACACCTTC	CASSRDRNLGYTF
.	many	TRBV6-4	TRBJ1-5	TGTGCCAGCAGGAAGACAGGTCTTAGCAATCAGCCCCAGCATTTT	CASRKTGLSNQPQHF
TRBD2	many	TRBV7-9	TRBJ2-1	TGTGCCAGCAACCGCAAGCGGGGGGCGGGTGAGCAGTTCTTC	CASNRKRGAGEQFF
.	.	TRBV20-1	TRBJ2-1	TGCAGTCCGAGAAGACCCTCCTACAATGAGCAGTTCTTC	CSPRRPSYNEQFF
.	many	TRBV30	TRBJ2-3	TGTGCCTGGAGTGTATGGGGTAACACAGATACGCAGTATTTT	CAWSVWGNTDTQYF
.	many	TRBV12-3/TRBV12-4	TRBJ1-4	TGTGCCAGCAGCACTAAGGGGGAAAGAGCGACTAATGAAAAACTGTTTTTT	CASSTKGERATNEKLFF
.	many	TRBV9	TRBJ2-2	TGTGCCAGCAGCAGAGGACAGAACACCGGGGAGCTGTTTTTT	CASSRGQNTGELFF
.	.	TRBV20-1	TRBJ1-1	TGCAGCGCTATCCAGGGGCGGTGGAACACTGAAGCTTTCTTT	CSAIQGRWNTEAFF
TRBD2	.	TRBV20-1	TRBJ2-1	TGCAGTGCTAGAGATCCCAGCGGGAGGGCCAATGAGCAGTTCTTC	CSARDPSGRANEQFF
.	.	TRBV20-1	TRBJ1-5	TGCAGTGCTAGGCGATATAGCAATCAGCCCCAGCATTTT	CSARRYSNQPQHF
.	.	TRBV5-1	TRBJ1-1	TGCGCCAGCAGTGCAGGTGATTGGGGCACTGAAGCTTTCTTT	CASSAGDWGTEAFF
.	many	TRBV6-1	TRBJ1-2	TGTGCCAGCGAAGGGGACCGCAGGGGCTACACCTTC	CASEGDRRGYTF
.	many	TRBV3-1	TRBJ1-1	TGTGCCAGCAGCCAAGAGACAAGGAACACTGAAGCTTTCTTT	CASSQETRNTEAFF
.	.	TRBV20-1	TRBJ2-1	TGCAGTGCTAGACAGGCCCCAAGGGAGTTCTTC	CSARQAPREFF
.	.	TRBV10-2	TRBJ2-5	TGCGCCAGTTCTCGGGGGGCAGAGACCCAGTACTTC	CASSRGAETQYF
.	many	TRBV4-1	TRBJ1-1	TGCGCCAGCAGCCGGCGGGGGAGCACTGAAGCTTTCTTT	CASSRRGSTEAFF
TRBD2	many	TRBV6-4	TRBJ2-3	TGTGCCAGCAGTGCTAGCGGGGAGACAGATACGCAGTATTTT	CASSASGETDTQYF
TRBD2	.	TRBV2	TRBJ2-7	TGTGCCAGCGAGGGAACTAGCGGGAGACTGGTGAATGACGAGCAGTACTTC	CASEGTSGRLVNDEQYF
.	.	TRBV12-3/TRBV12-4	TRBJ2-7	TGTGCCAGCAGTTCACGGGGGGAGCAGTACTTC	CASSSRGEQYF
TRBD2	.	TRBV11-2	TRBJ2-7	TGTGCCAGCAGCCCGGGGGGGGTAGCGGGGTCCTACGAGCAGTACTTC	CASSPGGVAGSYEQYF
TRBD2	many	TRBV20-1	TRBJ2-3	TGCAGTGCTACTAGCGGGAGCACAGATACGCAGTATTTT	CSATSGSTDTQYF
.	many	TRBV19	TRBJ2-3	TGTGCCACCTCATCTAGAAACACAGATACGCAGTATTTT	CATSSRNTDTQYF
.	many	TRBV20-1	TRBJ2-3	TGCAGTGCTGGCCGACGGGACGCAGATACGCAGTATTTT	CSAGRRDADTQYF
.	.	TRBV2	TRBJ2-1	TGTGCCAGTGATAGCGGCTTATACAATGAGCAGTTCTTC	CASDSGLYNEQFF
TRBD2	few	TRBV20-1	TRBJ2-7	TGCAGTGCTGAACTAGCGGGAGGCACCTACGAGCAGTACTTC	CSAELAGGTYEQYF
.	many	TRBV2	TRBJ2-5	TGTGCCAACTCCAATGATGAAGAGACCCAGTACTTC	CANSNDEETQYF
.	.	TRBV28	TRBJ2-7	TGTGCCAGCAGTTTAGGGCAGACGCGCGAGCAGTACTTC	CASSLGQTREQYF
.	many	TRBV28	TRBJ2-1	TGTGCCAGCAGAGGGGGACTAAGCTACAATGAGCAGTTCTTC	CASRGGLSYNEQFF
.	.	TRBV20-1	TRBJ2-2	TGCAGTGCTAGTCCGAACACCGGGGAGCTGTTTTTT	CSASPNTGELFF
.	.	TRBV20-1	TRBJ2-2	TGCAGTGCTAGAGATTCCAGGGACCAGCCGAACACCGGGGAGCTGTTTTTT	CSARDSRDQPNTGELFF
TRBD1	few	TRBV6-1	TRBJ1-5	TGTGCCAGCAGTGGGACAGGGAATCAGCCCCAGCATTTT	CASSGTGNQPQHF
.	many	TRBV10-1	TRBJ1-4	TGCGCCAGCAGCCCAGGACGGATGAATGAAAAACTGTTTTTT	CASSPGRMNEKLFF
TRBD2	few	TRBV24-1	TRBJ2-1	TGTGCCACCAGTGATTCTTCTAGCGGGGGTGAGCAGTTCTTC	CATSDSSSGGEQFF
TRBD1	.	TRBV7-3	TRBJ2-1	TGTGCCAGCAGCCAGGGACAGGAGCAGTTCTTC	CASSQGQEQFF
TRBD2	few	TRBV15	TRBJ2-3	TGTGCCACCAGACTAGCGGGAGGTGAAACAACAGATACGCAGTATTTT	CATRLAGGETTDTQYF
.	.	TRBV18	TRBJ1-2	TGTGCCAGCTCGTCCGACAGGAGTGCTAACTATGGCTACACCTTC	CASSSDRSANYGYTF
.	.	TRBV5-1	TRBJ1-2	TGCGCCAGCAGCTTGGGATCGGGGGGCCCTAACTATGGCTACACCTTC	CASSLGSGGPNYGYTF
.	.	TRBV15	TRBJ2-7	TGTGCCACCAGCCACGGAACCAGGGCCTACGAGCAGTACTTC	CATSHGTRAYEQYF